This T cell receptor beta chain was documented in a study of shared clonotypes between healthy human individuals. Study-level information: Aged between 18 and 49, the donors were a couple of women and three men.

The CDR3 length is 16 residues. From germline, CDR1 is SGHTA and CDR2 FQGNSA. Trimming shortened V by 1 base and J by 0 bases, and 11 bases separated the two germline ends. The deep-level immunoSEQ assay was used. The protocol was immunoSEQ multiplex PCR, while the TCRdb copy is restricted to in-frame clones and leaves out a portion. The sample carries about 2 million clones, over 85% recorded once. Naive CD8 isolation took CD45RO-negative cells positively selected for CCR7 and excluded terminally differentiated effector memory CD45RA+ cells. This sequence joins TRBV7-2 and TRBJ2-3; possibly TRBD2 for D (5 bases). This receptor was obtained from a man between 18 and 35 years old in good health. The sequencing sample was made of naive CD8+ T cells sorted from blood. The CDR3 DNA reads TGTGCCAGCAGCTTAGTAGACTACTCTAGCACAGATACGCAGTATTTT. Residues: CASSLVDYSSTDTQYF.